Reported below is one T cell receptor beta chain. These data belong to a study of blood T cell repertoires in COVID-19. About the research overall: Acute and convalescent COVID-19 samples came from the United States, Italy and Spain. PBMCs, B-cell-depleted T cells, or T cells were the source of the cDNA or gDNA that made up the material.

This CDR3 has 12 residues. Germline CDR1 LNHDA, CDR2 SQIVND (reference sequence). The V and J ends lost 7 bases and 6 bases respectively, with 9 bases between them. Cohort allocation depended upon clinical history that participants reported. Cohort 3 donors were reported recovered after two negative PCRs, clearance, or symptom resolution. Repertoires were generated with immunoSEQ multiplex PCR, while TCRdb's copy carries only in-frame clones and drops some. This repertoire shows about 480,000 clones, approximately 86% found once; its top ten account for approximately 8%. Sequencing input: PBMCs or T cells enriched from blood (not recorded which). The chain has TRBV19 and TRBJ2-2; D is undetermined. The TCR comes from an older woman who had recovered from COVID-19. The CDR3 protein is CASTTGSGELFF. CDR3 DNA: TGTGCCAGTACCACTGGTTCCGGGGAGCTGTTTTTT. Filled out from reference TRBV19 and TRBJ2-2, the complete variable domain reads DGGITQSPKYLFRKEGQNVTLSCEQNLNHDAMYWYRQDPGQGLRLIYYSQIVNDFQKGDIAEGYSVSREKKESFPLTVTSAQKNPTAFYLCASTTGSGELFFGEGSRLTVL.